The clone carrying this T cell receptor (beta chain) has only one observation. The antigen is not known. The entry originates in a study of shared clonotypes between healthy human individuals. The germline CDR1 and CDR2 sequences are LNHNV and YYDKDF (reference sequence). This CDR3 has 14 residues. With 0 bases removed from V and 4 bases from J, the gap between germline ends came to 9 bases. Study observations and caveats: Sharing across four donors was highest in naive CD4 (about 5%) and lowest in memory CD8 (approximately 0.4%).

Positive CCR7 selection of CD45RO-negative cells yielded the naive CD8 cells, and terminally differentiated effector memory CD45RA+ cells were excluded. Generated by immunoSEQ multiplex PCR, the TCRdb table keeps only in-frame clones and is missing some. The table lists about 1.9 million clones, 93% of them singletons, with approximately 1.6% in the top ten. Sequenced sample: naive CD8+ T cells from PBMCs. This receptor was obtained from a man younger than 30 in good health. Some clones in this sample may be carry-over from other donors' samples. The chain recombines TRBV15 with TRBJ2-5, with no clear D. CDR3: CATSRDRNGETQYF. DNA of the CDR3: TGTGCCACCAGCAGAGACCGGAATGGAGAGACCCAGTACTTC. The full variable domain, its missing parts supplied by reference TRBV15 and TRBJ2-5, is DAMVIQNPRYQVTQFGKPVTLSCSQTLNHNVMYWYQQKSSQAPKLLFHYYDKDFNNEADTPDNFQSRRPNTSFCFLDIRSPGLGDTAMYLCATSRDRNGETQYFGPGTRLLVL.